The clone carrying this T cell receptor (beta chain) was recorded at least ten times. The DNA is left out, because the CDR3 cannot be placed on it with certainty; the CDR3 is given as TCRdb lists it. The data were taken from a study of human T cells and chemical hapten exposure. CDR1 is MDHEN and CDR2 is SYDVKM in the germline V gene. The CDR3 extends over 12 residues, inclusive of both ends. Total RNA was isolated from whole blood that had not been fractionated. Each CDR3 protein is one row after TCRdb ran MiXCR on the 5' RACE reads. Counted here are about 140,000 distinct CDR3 sequences, 4.1% occurring once; the ten biggest clones make up more than 1.2%.

The chain carries TRBV28 and TRBJ1-1. This sequence was found in a female donor in good health. The CDR3: CASSSSNTEAFF.